This entry describes one T cell receptor beta chain. Its cognate antigen has yet to be identified. No much larger clone is present one base from it, and per-base qualities are unavailable. Reading the germline V gene gives CDR1 SGHAT and CDR2 FQNNGV. From its cysteine to its phenylalanine, the CDR3 spans 16 amino acids. CDR3 DNA is the only sequence kept; it has 48 bases, read in frame from the first base. V lost 0 bases and J lost 8 bases, and the count of bases not matched to a germline gene is 10. Whole blood was collected in K2EDTA tubes by collaborating institutions according to the institutions' own protocols. Collaborator samples were shipped for TCRbeta analysis as frozen whole blood, isolated PBMCs, or DNA extracted from either sample type. The immunoSEQ Assay, a bias-controlled multiplex PCR, was used to amplify TCRbeta CDR3 regions from genomic DNA. As for the original processing: The number of nucleated cells in each sample was estimated by amplification of reference gene primers within the assay. To quantify the absolute abundance of each unique TCRbeta CDR3 rearrangement, sequence reads were collapsed and filtered. Productive Simpson clonality was computed per sample as the square root of Simpson's diversity index over productive rearrangements. This is the immuneACCESS table as TCRdb keeps it, with only in-frame sequences that have V and J called. A part of the clones is gone; compared with another copy, unresolved V genes explain less than half, and the rest is unexplained. V, J and clone size are those of that table, while D and trimming were read from the DNA. This sample is represented by about 94,000 clones; around 87% of them were singletons. The top ten constitute about 5% of the sample.

This entry is derived from a study of blood T cell repertoires in COVID-19 (dated by TCRdb to 2020 to 2021). With regard to the full study: Collaborator samples came from the United States, Italy and Spain and covered acute and convalescent phases of COVID-19. The prospective study material was composed of cDNA or gDNA derived from T cells, B-cell-depleted T cells, or PBMCs. The dataset comprised deeply sampled blood TCRbeta repertoires from subjects exposed to, actively infected with, or recovered from COVID-19. The repertoires were made available in a free public database intended to serve as a resource for research on the immune response to SARS-CoV-2. Samples were obtained from the ongoing ImmuneRACE study (first 160 participants) and from over 1,000 subjects provided by 6 global collaborators. A de-identified subject ID, COVID-19 status, age in years and sex were almost always included in the sample metadata. Where HLA class I and class II types were available, the types were taken from metadata supplied by the sample provider, not from assay-based typing. Overall results and qualifications from the work: Clinical and demographic metadata were provided uncurated, with the amount varying by source and participant.

The receptor's source is a woman at least 80 years old with acute or convalescent COVID-19. Specimen: peripheral blood. The V and J segments used are TRBV11-2 and TRBJ2-3; a stretch of 8 junction bases matches TRBD1. Here the CDR3 is given as CASSLEPDRARGTQYF. The sequence in DNA is TGTGCCAGCAGCTTAGAGCCGGACAGGGCCAGGGGTACGCAGTATTTT.